This passage covers 29 T cell receptor beta chains from one sample sequenced in a study of beta chain features in type 1 diabetes. The authors reverse transcribed all of the isolated RNA, so sequencing captured expressed TCRB transcripts. Repertoires were generated with immunoSEQ multiplex PCR, while TCRdb's copy carries only in-frame clones and drops some. The sample yields 140,000 to 150,000 clones, about 10% seen once. Sequencing was performed on naive CD4+ T cells from blood. The source of these receptors is a man younger than 35 in good health.

This chain uses TRBV5-6 with TRBJ1-6, with 7 bases matching TRBD1. Germline assignment: CDR1 SGHDT and CDR2 YYEEEE. The junction had 6 bases not matched to a gene; V was cut back by 2 bases and J by 10 bases. The CDR3 totals 14 residues. The CDR3 sequence is CASSLGSRGSPLHF. CDR3 coding DNA: TGTGCCAGCAGCTTAGGGAGCAGGGGGTCACCCCTCCACTTT. Full variable domain (outside the CDR3, taken from reference TRBV5-6 and TRBJ1-6): DAGVTQSPTHLIKTRGQQVTLRCSPKSGHDTVSWYQQALGQGPQFIFQYYEEEERQRGNFPDRFSGHQFPNYSSELNVNALLLGDSALYLCASSLGSRGSPLHFGNGTRLTVT.

In its sample, this clone was seen many times. V is TRBV4-3 and J is TRBJ2-1, with D possibly TRBD1 on 5 matching bases. Germline lookup yields CDR1 LGHNA and CDR2 YSLEER. The CDR3 length is 13 residues. V lost 3 bases to trimming and J lost 4 bases, with 7 bases between them. This CDR3 is CASSHQGYNEQFF. CDR3 coding DNA: TGCGCCAGCAGCCACCAGGGTTACAATGAGCAGTTCTTC.

This clone was counted a few times. The chain employs TRBV6-1 and TRBJ1-2; possibly TRBD1 for D (5 bases). Germline CDR1 and CDR2: MNHNS and SASEGT. This CDR3 comprises 11 residues. Trimming removed 11 bases from V and 0 bases from J, with 7 bases in between. CDR3 bases: TGTGCCGAAGGGGCTAACTATGGCTACACCTTC. The encoded protein is CAEGANYGYTF.

The chain uses TRBV7-9 and TRBJ2-2; D is ambiguous. This CDR3 contains 16 residues. Trimming took 2 bases from V and 2 from J, leaving 12 bases between them. Germline V lookup: CDR1 SEHNR, CDR2 FQNEAQ (reference sequence). This chain's CDR3 is CASSLFWQKNTGELFF. CDR3 nucleotide sequence: TGTGCCAGCAGCTTATTCTGGCAGAAAAACACCGGGGAGCTGTTTTTT. Combining the CDR3 with reference TRBV7-9 and TRBJ2-2 gives the whole variable domain DTGVSQNPRHKITKRGQNVTFRCDPISEHNRLYWYRQTLGQGPEFLTYFQNEAQLEKSRLLSDRFSAERPKGSFSTLEIQRTEQGDSAMYLCASSLFWQKNTGELFFGEGSRLTVL.

This clone was detected a few times. The CDR3 protein is CASSGTWDSGTDTQYF. The CDR3 DNA reads as TGTGCCAGCAGCGGGACCTGGGACAGCGGCACAGATACGCAGTATTTT. V is TRBV7-6 and J is TRBJ2-3; 7 nucleotides align to TRBD1. The CDR3 length is 16 residues. The trim removed 5 bases at V and 1 base at J, leaving 9 bases unmatched. The germline CDR1 and CDR2 sequences are SGHVS and FNYEAQ.

This clone was counted at least ten times. The CDR3, as DNA: TGTGCCAGCTCACCATCGAGGGAATTGGGGACGCAGTATTTT. Its protein is CASSPSRELGTQYF. The V and J genes are TRBV18 and TRBJ2-3, with D perhaps matching TRBD2 (5 bases). Germline V gene sequence: CDR1 KGHSH, CDR2 LQKENI. The ends were cut back, 2 bases at V and 9 bases at J, with 15 bases in the middle. The length of the CDR3 is 14 residues.

The rearrangement uses TRBV11-2 and TRBJ2-5; maybe TRBD2 (5 bases). Germline CDR1 is SGHAT and CDR2 is FQNNGV. This CDR3 comprises 14 residues. Trimming took 3 bases from V and 4 from J, leaving 12 bases between them. The CDR3 loop reads CASSFHPGTETQYF. The CDR3 region has the DNA TGTGCCAGCAGCTTCCACCCGGGAACAGAGACCCAGTACTTC.

This clone has just a few counts. V and J are TRBV11-3 and TRBJ2-2; TRBD1 matches at 11 bases. The CDR3 sequence is 17 residues long. Trimming removed 3 bases from V and 4 bases from J; junction bases left unmatched: 7. Germline values: CDR1 SGHNT, CDR2 YENEEA. CDR3 residues: CASSFSSGTGGTGELFF. CDR3 nucleotides: TGTGCCAGCAGCTTCAGTAGCGGGACAGGGGGCACCGGGGAGCTGTTTTTT. The full variable domain, its missing parts supplied by reference TRBV11-3 and TRBJ2-2, is EAGVVQSPRYKIIEKKQPVAFWCNPISGHNTLYWYLQNLGQGPELLIRYENEEAVDDSQLPKDRFSAERLKGVDSTLKIQPAELGDSAVYLCASSFSSGTGGTGELFFGEGSRLTVL.

The chain employs TRBV5-1 and TRBJ1-5; the D gene is possibly TRBD1 (5 bases). The CDR3 sequence is 15 residues long. Trimming removed 3 bases from V and 1 base from J, with 11 bases in between. Germline V gene sequence: CDR1 SGHRS, CDR2 YFSETQ. The CDR3 bases are TGCGCCAGCAGCTCGAGCGGGGGAAGCAATCAGCCCCAGCATTTT. Residues: CASSSSGGSNQPQHF.

This clone was seen a few times. The chain carries TRBV4-2 and TRBJ1-4, with 8 bases identical to TRBD1. With 0 bases clipped from V and 4 bases from J, the junction kept 10 bases outside the gene matches. CDR1 is LGHNA and CDR2 is YNFKEQ in the germline V gene. This CDR3 is 18 amino acids long. CDR3 loop: CASSQDHSRDRFNEKLFF. DNA for the CDR3: TGTGCCAGCAGCCAAGATCATTCCAGGGACAGGTTTAATGAAAAACTGTTTTTT.

The chain joins TRBV7-2 to TRBJ2-2; D may be TRBD1 (6 bases). Germline loops: CDR1 SGHTA, CDR2 FQGNSA. The CDR3 has 16 amino acids. V gave up 1 base and J gave up 0 bases, with 9 bases separating them. The CDR3 is CASSLVRTANTGELFF. CDR3 sequence (DNA): TGTGCCAGCAGCTTAGTTCGGACAGCGAACACCGGGGAGCTGTTTTTT. Full variable domain (rest looked up from reference TRBV7-2 and TRBJ2-2): GAGVSQSPSNKVTEKGKDVELRCDPISGHTALYWYRQSLGQGLEFLIYFQGNSAPDKSGLPSDRFSAERTGGSVSTLTIQRTQQEDSAVYLCASSLVRTANTGELFFGEGSRLTVL.

This clone showed up just a few times. The chain links TRBV6-5 to TRBJ2-3; the match to TRBD2 covers 12 bases. CDR3 length equals 14 residues. CDR1 and CDR2 from the germline V gene are MNHEY and SVGAGI. Germline trimming cut 6 bases from V and 7 bases from J; bases unmatched to any gene: 5. This CDR3 reads CASRGLAGTNTQYF. CDR3 DNA sequence: TGTGCCAGCAGAGGACTAGCGGGGACAAATACGCAGTATTTT.

This clone has more than one count but fewer than ten. The chain is built from TRBV27 and TRBJ2-5, with D unclear. CDR1 MNHEY and CDR2 SMNVEV come from the germline V gene (reference sequence). The length of the CDR3 is 13 residues. The V and J ends lost 6 bases and 1 base respectively, with 9 bases between them. DNA of the CDR3: TGTGCCAGCAGACCTGGTAGCCAAGAGACCCAGTACTTC. Its protein product is CASRPGSQETQYF.

Note on this clone: Other DNA sequences of this sample code for an identical CDR3. This chain uses TRBV5-4 with TRBJ1-6; 8 bases map to TRBD1. The V and J ends lost 0 bases and 7 bases, in that order; junction bases with no gene match: 0. The CDR3 spans 14 residues. CDR1 SGHNT and CDR2 YYREEE come from the germline V gene (reference sequence). CDR3 amino acids: CASSLGQGNSPLHF. DNA for the CDR3: TGTGCCAGCAGCTTGGGACAGGGGAATTCACCCCTCCACTTT.

This clone was seen a handful of times. The V and J genes are TRBV25-1 and TRBJ2-1, with 12 bases aligning to TRBD2. The ends lost 6 bases at V and 7 bases at J; junction bases unmatched: 7. Germline values: CDR1 MGHDK, CDR2 SYGVNS. CDR3 length: 15 residues. The DNA of the CDR3 is TGTGCCAGCAGGATCGGACTAGCGGGGCGAAATGAGCAGTTCTTC. Amino acid sequence: CASRIGLAGRNEQFF.

Here the CDR3 reads CASSFRRAGQETQYF. CDR3 nucleotide sequence: TGTGCCAGCAGCTTTAGGCGAGCGGGGCAAGAGACCCAGTACTTC. The V and J genes are TRBV7-9 and TRBJ2-5; 7 nucleotides line up with TRBD2. This CDR3 spans 15 amino acids. Germline CDR1 reads SEHNR; CDR2 reads FQNEAQ (reference sequence). V shed 3 bases and J 2 bases; nucleotides not matched to a gene: 6.

The chain links TRBV7-2 to TRBJ2-7, with 9 bases lining up with TRBD2. This CDR3 contains 15 residues. J was trimmed by 1 base and V by 5 bases; bases with no gene match: 6. Germline CDR1 reads SGHTA; CDR2 reads FQGNSA. Here the CDR3 reads CASSPLLAGSYEQYF. The CDR3 DNA reads TGTGCCAGCAGCCCGCTCCTAGCGGGGTCCTACGAGCAGTACTTC.

This clone was seen only a few times. This sequence joins TRBV25-1 and TRBJ1-2; no reliable D call. The CDR3 has 14 residues. Germline-derived CDR1 and CDR2 are MGHDK and SYGVNS. V lost 3 bases and J 4 bases, leaving 12 bases between the germline ends. The CDR3 region is CASSDMNNLYGYTF. The CDR3 DNA reads as TGTGCCAGCAGTGATATGAACAATCTCTATGGCTACACCTTC.

This rearrangement joins TRBV11-2 to TRBJ1-2; TRBD1 is a possible D gene (6 bases). V was clipped by 5 bases and J by 4 bases, with 17 bases between them. The CDR3 totals 15 residues. Germline V lookup: CDR1 SGHAT, CDR2 FQNNGV. CDR3 in DNA: TGTGCCAGCAGCCCAAATCCGGGACACGGCTATGGCTACACCTTC. It specifies CASSPNPGHGYGYTF.

The rearrangement uses TRBV19 and TRBJ1-5; the D gene is possibly TRBD1 (5 bases). V lost 6 bases, J lost 3 bases, and 9 bases lay in between. The CDR3 extends over 13 amino acids. Germline assignment: CDR1 LNHDA and CDR2 SQIVND (reference sequence). The CDR3 nucleotides read TGTGCCAGTAGCCCAGGACACAATCAGCCCCAGCATTTT. It is translated as CASSPGHNQPQHF.

This clone has only a few counts. This sequence joins TRBV4-2 and TRBJ2-1; 7 nucleotides align to TRBD1. The CDR3 length is 17 residues. After removal of 0 bases from V and 5 bases from J, the junction contained 10 bases not matched to a gene. Germline CDR1 reads LGHNA; CDR2 reads YNFKEQ. The CDR3 DNA sequence: TGTGCCAGCAGCCAAGATTCCGGAGGACAGGTAAACAATGAGCAGTTCTTC. Translation gives CASSQDSGGQVNNEQFF.

This clone was found a few times. This sequence joins TRBV7-2 and TRBJ2-7; 9 bases map to TRBD1. The CDR3 runs 14 residues. Germline loops: CDR1 SGHTA, CDR2 FQGNSA. The V gene end was trimmed by 5 bases and the J gene end by 6 bases; junction bases not matched to a gene: 8. CDR3 residues: CASSKWDRAREQYF. The CDR3 bases are TGTGCCAGCAGCAAATGGGACAGGGCTCGCGAGCAGTACTTC.

The chain uses TRBV27 and TRBJ1-2; TRBD1 is a possible D gene (5 bases). CDR3 size: 14 residues. CDR1 MNHEY and CDR2 SMNVEV come from the germline V gene (reference sequence). V lost 1 base and J 4 bases, leaving 10 bases between the germline ends. The CDR3 loop reads CASSLFGGGYGYTF. In nucleotides, the CDR3 is TGTGCCAGCAGTTTATTCGGGGGGGGCTATGGCTACACCTTC.

This clone was observed a handful of times. The chain couples TRBV7-2 to TRBJ2-7; D possibly corresponds to TRBD1 (5 bases). Trimming left V 3 bases short and J 4 bases short, with 16 bases between. The CDR3 totals 15 residues. Germline CDR1 and CDR2: SGHTA and FQGNSA. CDR3 in amino acids: CASSLGIGAQYEQYF. CDR3 bases: TGTGCCAGCAGCTTGGGTATTGGGGCCCAATACGAGCAGTACTTC.

This clone was observed a few times. This chain connects TRBV5-1 to TRBJ2-5; TRBD1 matches 7 bases. This CDR3 has 15 residues. V dropped 4 bases and J dropped 0; count of bases not matched to a gene: 6. Germline CDR1 SGHRS, CDR2 YFSETQ. The CDR3 reads CASSLFDRDQETQYF. CDR3 nucleotide sequence: TGCGCCAGCAGCCTTTTCGACAGGGACCAAGAGACCCAGTACTTC.

The chain is built from TRBV7-8 and TRBJ2-1, with D tentatively TRBD2 (6 bases). This CDR3 has 13 residues. V lost 3 bases, J lost 6 bases, and 9 bases lay in between. Germline CDR1 SGHVS, CDR2 FQNEAQ. Here the CDR3 DNA reads TGTGCCAGCAGCTTGTGGGGAGGCAATGAGCAGTTCTTC. Translation: CASSLWGGNEQFF.

The chain's CDR3 is CASSAGQVPETQYF. The CDR3 bases are TGTGCCAGCAGTGCCGGACAGGTACCGGAGACCCAGTACTTC. The J gene is TRBJ2-5, the V gene TRBV28; 7 bases are shared with TRBD1. Germline trimming cut 5 bases from V and 5 bases from J; bases unmatched to any gene: 8. From germline, CDR1 is MDHEN and CDR2 SYDVKM. This CDR3 contains 14 residues.

The chain uses TRBV6-5 and TRBJ1-6; 10 nucleotides line up with TRBD1. Unmatched junction bases numbered 9, after V lost 4 bases and J lost 9 bases. The CDR3 is 16 amino acids. Germline values: CDR1 MNHEY, CDR2 SVGAGI. CDR3 nucleotide sequence: TGTGCCAGCAGTTTGCTACCGGGACAGGGGCCTTCACCCCTCCACTTT. As protein: CASSLLPGQGPSPLHF.

The gene calls are TRBV7-9 and TRBJ1-4; the D is unclear. Trimming shortened V by 5 bases and J by 0 bases, and 13 bases separated the two germline ends. CDR1 is SEHNR and CDR2 is FQNEAQ in the germline V gene (reference sequence). The CDR3 sequence is 16 residues long. The CDR3 nucleotides are TGTGCCAGCAGCCCCTACGCCGGGTCAACTAATGAAAAACTGTTTTTT. This gives the protein CASSPYAGSTNEKLFF.